The TCR beta chain described here comes from a study of control samples from healthy donors and cancer patients. TCRdb's table, derived via immunoSEQ multiplex PCR, lists solely in-frame clones and lacks some. The sample contains around 130,000 clones, about 88% of which appear only once. The germline V and J ends were trimmed by 3 bases and 10 bases, with 18 bases remaining between them. The germline V gene has CDR1 LGHDT and CDR2 YNNKEL (reference sequence). The CDR3 has 14 residues. The clonotype was recovered from a man aged 50 to 59 in good health. The genes are TRBV3-1 (or the pseudogene TRBV3-2) and TRBJ1-1; D possibly corresponds to TRBD1 (5 bases). The specimen was blood. CDR3 sequence (DNA): TGTGCCAGCAGCCACAGCAACGGGGGATTGGGAGCTTTCTTT. This translates into CASSHSNGGLGAFF.